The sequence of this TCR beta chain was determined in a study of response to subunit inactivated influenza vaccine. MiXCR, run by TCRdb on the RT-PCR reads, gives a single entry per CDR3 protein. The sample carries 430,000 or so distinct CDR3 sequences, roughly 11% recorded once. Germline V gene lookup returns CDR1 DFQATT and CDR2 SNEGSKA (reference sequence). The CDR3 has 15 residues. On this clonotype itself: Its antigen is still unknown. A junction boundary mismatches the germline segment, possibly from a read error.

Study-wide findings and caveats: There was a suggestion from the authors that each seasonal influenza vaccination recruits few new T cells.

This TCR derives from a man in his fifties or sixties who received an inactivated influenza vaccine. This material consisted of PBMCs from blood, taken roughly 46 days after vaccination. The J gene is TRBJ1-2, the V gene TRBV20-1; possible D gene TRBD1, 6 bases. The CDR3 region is CRARDPAQGPYGYTF. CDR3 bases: TGCCGTGCTAGAGATCCGGCACAGGGCCCCTATGGCTACACCTTC.